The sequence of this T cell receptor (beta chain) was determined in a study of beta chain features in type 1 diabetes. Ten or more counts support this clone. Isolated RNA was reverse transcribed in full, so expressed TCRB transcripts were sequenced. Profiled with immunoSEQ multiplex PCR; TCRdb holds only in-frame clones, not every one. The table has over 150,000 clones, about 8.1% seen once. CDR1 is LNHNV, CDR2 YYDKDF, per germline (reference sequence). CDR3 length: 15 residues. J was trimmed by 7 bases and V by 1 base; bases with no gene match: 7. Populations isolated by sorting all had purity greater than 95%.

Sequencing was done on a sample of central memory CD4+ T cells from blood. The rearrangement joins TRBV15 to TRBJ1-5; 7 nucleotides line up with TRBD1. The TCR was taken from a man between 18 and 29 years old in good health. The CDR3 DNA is TGTGCCACCAGCAGAGGACGACAGGGTCGACAGCCCCAGCATTTT. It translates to CATSRGRQGRQPQHF.